The present T cell receptor beta chain was sequenced within a study of cytotoxic CD8 clonotypes in ibrutinib-treated CLL. For the study at large: Patient counts were about a dozen relapsed/refractory, roughly 15 treatment-naive and some 17 IGHV unmutated. There were, on average, nearly 260,000 productive templates and some 90,000 productive rearrangements per sample. Study results and limitations: Rare overall, public clonotypes shrank or held steady under therapy. At ibrutinib response, clonality increased, and at progression it declined back toward baseline.

Sequenced by immunoSEQ multiplex PCR; TCRdb stores in-frame clones only, minus some. The sample includes about 140,000 clones, approximately 80% of them seen just once. CDR3 length: 13 residues. V lost 6 bases, J lost 2 bases, and 2 bases stayed unmatched. Germline lookup yields CDR1 KGHSH and CDR2 LQKENI. Remarks on this clone: Antigen unknown. Other nucleotide sequences in the sample specify the same CDR3.

The source was PBMCs, collected after 12 months of ibrutinib treatment. The TCR originated in a human donor with chronic lymphocytic leukemia. The chain joins TRBV18 to TRBJ2-7, with 9 bases fitting TRBD1. CDR3 sequence: CASSRTGAYEQYF. The CDR3 DNA follows: TGTGCCAGCTCGCGGACAGGGGCCTACGAGCAGTACTTC.